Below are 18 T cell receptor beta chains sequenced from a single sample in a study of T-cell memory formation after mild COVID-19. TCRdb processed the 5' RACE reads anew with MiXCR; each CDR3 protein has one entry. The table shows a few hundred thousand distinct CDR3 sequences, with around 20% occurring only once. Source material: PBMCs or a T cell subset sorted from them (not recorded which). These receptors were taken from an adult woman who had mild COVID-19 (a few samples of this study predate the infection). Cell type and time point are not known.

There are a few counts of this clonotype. DNA for the CDR3: TGTGCCAGCAGGGACACAGGGGGGTCGGCAGAGACCCAGTACTTC. The encoded protein is CASRDTGGSAETQYF. This rearrangement joins TRBV7-9 to TRBJ2-5, with 8 bases that match TRBD1. The V gene end was trimmed by 6 bases and the J gene end by 4 bases; junction bases not matched to a gene: 10. The germline V gene has CDR1 SEHNR and CDR2 FQNEAQ (reference sequence). This CDR3 spans 15 amino acids. Supplemented by reference TRBV7-9 and TRBJ2-5, the full variable domain reads DTGVSQNPRHKITKRGQNVTFRCDPISEHNRLYWYRQTLGQGPEFLTYFQNEAQLEKSRLLSDRFSAERPKGSFSTLEIQRTEQGDSAMYLCASRDTGGSAETQYFGPGTRLLVL.

The DNA of the CDR3 is TGTGCCAGCAGCTTGGCGGGACAGAAGAACACTGAAGCTTTCTTT. It encodes CASSLAGQKNTEAFF. The genes are TRBV5-5 and TRBJ1-1; 7 bases line up with TRBD1. Trimming removed 0 bases from V and 1 base from J; junction bases left unmatched: 3. Germline V gene sequence: CDR1 SGHKS, CDR2 YYEKEE (reference sequence). CDR3 size: 15 residues.

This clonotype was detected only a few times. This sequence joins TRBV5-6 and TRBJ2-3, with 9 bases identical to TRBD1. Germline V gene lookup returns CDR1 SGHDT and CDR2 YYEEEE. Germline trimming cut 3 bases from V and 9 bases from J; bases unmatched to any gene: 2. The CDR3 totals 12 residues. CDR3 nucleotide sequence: TGTGCCAGCAGCTCCGGACAGGGGACGCAGTATTTT. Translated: CASSSGQGTQYF. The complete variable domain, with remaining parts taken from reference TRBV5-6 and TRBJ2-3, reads DAGVTQSPTHLIKTRGQQVTLRCSPKSGHDTVSWYQQALGQGPQFIFQYYEEEERQRGNFPDRFSGHQFPNYSSELNVNALLLGDSALYLCASSSGQGTQYFGPGTRLTVL.

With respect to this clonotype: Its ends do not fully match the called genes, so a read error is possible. The CDR3 reads CASSRLSGLTLF. The CDR3 DNA reads TGTGCCAGCAGTCGACTTTCCGGGCTCACTTTATTC. The V call is TRBV6-5, the J call TRBJ1-2; no firm D call. CDR3 size: 12 residues. Germline V CDR1 and CDR2: MNHEY, SVGAGI.

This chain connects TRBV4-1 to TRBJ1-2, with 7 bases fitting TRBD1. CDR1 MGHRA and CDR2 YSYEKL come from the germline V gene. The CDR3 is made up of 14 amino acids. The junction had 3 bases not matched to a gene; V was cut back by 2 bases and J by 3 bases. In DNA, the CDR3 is TGCGCCAGCAGCCAAACAGGGGATGACTATGGCTACACCTTC. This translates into CASSQTGDDYGYTF.

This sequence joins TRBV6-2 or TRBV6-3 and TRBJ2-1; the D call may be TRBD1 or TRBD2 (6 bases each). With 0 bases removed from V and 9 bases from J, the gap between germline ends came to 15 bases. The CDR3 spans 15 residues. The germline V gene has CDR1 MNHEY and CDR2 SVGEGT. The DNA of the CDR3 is TGTGCCAGCAGTTACTCGGGGGGCACGCTTCCTGAGCAGTTCTTC. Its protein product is CASSYSGGTLPEQFF.

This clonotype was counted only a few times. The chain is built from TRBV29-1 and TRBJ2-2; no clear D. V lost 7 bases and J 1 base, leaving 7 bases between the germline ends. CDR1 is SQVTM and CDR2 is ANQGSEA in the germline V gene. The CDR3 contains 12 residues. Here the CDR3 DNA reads TGCAGCGCTCTCAAGAACACCGGGGAGCTGTTTTTT. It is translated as CSALKNTGELFF.

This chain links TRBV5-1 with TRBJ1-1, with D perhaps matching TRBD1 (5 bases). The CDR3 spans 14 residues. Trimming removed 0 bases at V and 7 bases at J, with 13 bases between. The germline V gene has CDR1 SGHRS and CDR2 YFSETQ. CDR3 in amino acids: CASSLVQGVGEAFF. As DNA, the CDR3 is TGCGCCAGCAGCTTGGTTCAGGGAGTAGGTGAAGCTTTCTTT.

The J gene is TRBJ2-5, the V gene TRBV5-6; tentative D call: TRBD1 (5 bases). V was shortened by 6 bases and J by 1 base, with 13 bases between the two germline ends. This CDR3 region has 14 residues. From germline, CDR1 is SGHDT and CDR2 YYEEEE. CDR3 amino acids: CASNVLDIQETQYF. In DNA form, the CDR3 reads TGTGCCAGCAACGTCCTGGACATCCAAGAGACCCAGTACTTC.

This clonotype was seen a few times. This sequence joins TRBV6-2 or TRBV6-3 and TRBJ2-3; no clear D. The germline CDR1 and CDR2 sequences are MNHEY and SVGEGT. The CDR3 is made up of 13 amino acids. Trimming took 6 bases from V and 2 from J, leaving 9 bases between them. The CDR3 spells CASSTFYTDTQYF. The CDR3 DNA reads TGTGCCAGCAGCACCTTCTACACAGATACGCAGTATTTT.

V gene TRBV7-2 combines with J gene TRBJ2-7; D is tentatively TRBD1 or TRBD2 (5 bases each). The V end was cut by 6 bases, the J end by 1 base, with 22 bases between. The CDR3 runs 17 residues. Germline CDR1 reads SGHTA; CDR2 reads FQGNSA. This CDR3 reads CASRIAAGRYVSYEQYF. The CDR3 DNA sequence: TGTGCCAGCAGGATCGCGGCAGGGAGATATGTTTCCTACGAGCAGTACTTC. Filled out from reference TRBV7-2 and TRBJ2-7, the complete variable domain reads GAGVSQSPSNKVTEKGKDVELRCDPISGHTALYWYRQSLGQGLEFLIYFQGNSAPDKSGLPSDRFSAERTGGSVSTLTIQRTQQEDSAVYLCASRIAAGRYVSYEQYFGPGTRLTVT.

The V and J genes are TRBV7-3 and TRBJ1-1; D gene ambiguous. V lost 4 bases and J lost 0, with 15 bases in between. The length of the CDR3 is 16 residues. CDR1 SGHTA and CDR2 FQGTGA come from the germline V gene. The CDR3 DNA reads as TGTGCCAGCAGCTCCCTGGAATCCGGGATGAACACTGAAGCTTTCTTT. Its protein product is CASSSLESGMNTEAFF.

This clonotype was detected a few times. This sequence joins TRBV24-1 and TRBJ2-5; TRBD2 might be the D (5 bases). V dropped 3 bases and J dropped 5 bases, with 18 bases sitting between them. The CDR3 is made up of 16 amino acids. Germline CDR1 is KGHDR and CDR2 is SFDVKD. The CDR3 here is CATSDPREGGWETQYF. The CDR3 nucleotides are TGTGCCACCAGTGATCCTCGAGAAGGCGGGTGGGAGACCCAGTACTTC.

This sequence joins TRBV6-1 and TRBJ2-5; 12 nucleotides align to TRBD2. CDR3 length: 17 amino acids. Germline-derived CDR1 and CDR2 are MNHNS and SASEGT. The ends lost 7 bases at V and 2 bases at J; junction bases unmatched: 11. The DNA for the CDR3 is TGTGCCAGCACCCCTCGACTAGCGGGAGTTCGGCAAGAGACCCAGTACTTC. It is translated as CASTPRLAGVRQETQYF.

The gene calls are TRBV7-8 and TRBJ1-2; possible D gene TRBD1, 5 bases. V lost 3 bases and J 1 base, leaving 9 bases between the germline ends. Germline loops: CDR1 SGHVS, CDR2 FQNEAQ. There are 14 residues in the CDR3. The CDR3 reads CASSFDSLNYGYTF. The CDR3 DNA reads TGTGCCAGCAGCTTCGACAGCCTTAACTATGGCTACACCTTC.

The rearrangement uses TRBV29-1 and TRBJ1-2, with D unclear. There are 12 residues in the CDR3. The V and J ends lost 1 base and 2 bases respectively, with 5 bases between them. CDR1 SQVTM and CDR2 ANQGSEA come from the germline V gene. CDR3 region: CSVEAGNYGYTF. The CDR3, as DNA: TGCAGCGTTGAAGCGGGAAACTATGGCTACACCTTC.

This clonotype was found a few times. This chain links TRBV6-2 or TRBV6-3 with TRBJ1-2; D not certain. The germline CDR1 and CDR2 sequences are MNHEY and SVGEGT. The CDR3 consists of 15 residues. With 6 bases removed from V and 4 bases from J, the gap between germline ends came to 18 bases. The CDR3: CASSPAGERGYGYTF. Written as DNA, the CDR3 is TGTGCCAGCAGCCCCGCCGGGGAAAGAGGCTATGGCTACACCTTC.

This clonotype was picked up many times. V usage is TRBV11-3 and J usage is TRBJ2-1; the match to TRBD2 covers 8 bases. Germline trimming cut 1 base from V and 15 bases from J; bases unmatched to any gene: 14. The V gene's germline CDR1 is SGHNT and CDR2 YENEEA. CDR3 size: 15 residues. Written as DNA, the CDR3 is TGTGCCAGCAGCTTAGGGGGGACTAGGGGGACCACCGGGTTCTTC. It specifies CASSLGGTRGTTGFF.